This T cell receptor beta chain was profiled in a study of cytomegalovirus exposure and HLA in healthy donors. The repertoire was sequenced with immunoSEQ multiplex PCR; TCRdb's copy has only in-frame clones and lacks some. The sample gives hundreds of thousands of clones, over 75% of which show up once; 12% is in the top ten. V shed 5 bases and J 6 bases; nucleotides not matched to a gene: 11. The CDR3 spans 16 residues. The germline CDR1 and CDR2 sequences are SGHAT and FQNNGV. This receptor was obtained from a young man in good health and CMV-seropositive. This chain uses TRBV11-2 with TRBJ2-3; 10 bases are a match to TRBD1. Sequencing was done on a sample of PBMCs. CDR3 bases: TGTGCCAGCAGCCGGCGGACCGGGACAGGGGCCGATACGCAGTATTTT. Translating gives CASSRRTGTGADTQYF.